Each of the 14 T cell receptor beta chains below was sequenced from the same sample in a study of T-cell memory formation after mild COVID-19. TCRdb itself ran the 5' RACE reads through MiXCR, one entry per CDR3 protein. Seen here are hundreds of thousands of distinct CDR3 sequences, over 20% observed once, and the top ten hold approximately 12%. Sequenced material: PBMCs or a T cell subset sorted from them (not recorded which). The receptor source for this set is an adult woman who had mild COVID-19 (a few samples of this study predate the infection). Cell type and time point are not known.

In its sample, this clonotype was seen a few times. The V call is TRBV20-1, the J call TRBJ2-1; TRBD2 matches at 10 bases. Germline CDR1 DFQATT, CDR2 SNEGSKA (reference sequence). The CDR3 is 14 amino acids. Trimming cost V 3 bases and J 6 bases; bases outside gene matches: 5. CDR3 in amino acids: CSASGSGGINEQFF. The CDR3 DNA follows: TGCAGTGCTAGTGGTAGCGGGGGGATCAATGAGCAGTTCTTC.

The genes are TRBV20-1 and TRBJ2-7; D perhaps matches TRBD1 (6 bases). V was clipped by 5 bases and J by 7 bases, with 18 bases between them. Germline V gene data show CDR1 as DFQATT and CDR2 as SNEGSKA (reference sequence). The CDR3 totals 13 residues. CDR3 region: CSAQDRPLGEQYF. The CDR3 nucleotides are TGCAGTGCTCAAGACAGGCCACTGGGGGAGCAGTACTTC.

This clonotype was seen a handful of times. V and J are TRBV20-1 and TRBJ2-7, with TRBD2 as a possible D gene (5 bases). Trimming stripped 4 bases from V and 3 bases from J, with 19 bases between. The CDR3 spans 15 residues. The germline CDR1 and CDR2 sequences are DFQATT and SNEGSKA (reference sequence). The CDR3 nucleotides are TGCAGTGCTACCCCTCAGGAGGACGCGCTCTACGAGCAGTACTTC. This encodes CSATPQEDALYEQYF.

DNA for the CDR3: TGTGCCAGCTCACCACCGCGACTAGCGGGAGTATACGAGCAGTACTTC. Translation gives CASSPPRLAGVYEQYF. The V and J genes are TRBV18 and TRBJ2-7; 12 nucleotides line up with TRBD2. Unmatched junction bases numbered 4, after V lost 0 bases and J lost 4 bases. This CDR3 has 16 amino acids. The germline CDR1 and CDR2 sequences are KGHSH and LQKENI.

This clonotype has only a few counts. The rearrangement uses TRBV27 and TRBJ2-7, with 15 nucleotides matching TRBD2. Germline trimming cut 4 bases from V and 0 bases from J; bases unmatched to any gene: 10. From germline, CDR1 is MNHEY and CDR2 SMNVEV (reference sequence). There are 19 residues in the CDR3. CDR3 region: CASSSRGTSGGRFSYEQYF. The DNA for the CDR3 is TGTGCCAGCAGTTCACGAGGGACTAGCGGGGGGCGCTTCTCCTACGAGCAGTACTTC.

This clonotype came up a few times. The J gene is TRBJ1-5, the V gene TRBV12-3 or TRBV12-4; 10 nucleotides agree with TRBD1. Trimming removed 3 bases from V and 7 bases from J; junction bases left unmatched: 6. This CDR3 has 15 residues. CDR3 amino acids: CASSLGTGAWQPQHF. The CDR3 region has the DNA TGTGCCAGCAGTTTGGGGACAGGGGCATGGCAGCCCCAGCATTTT.

V usage is TRBV9 and J usage is TRBJ1-2; D is ambiguous. The CDR3 has 16 residues. CDR1 and CDR2 (germline): SGDLS, YYNGEE. Trimming removed 0 bases from V and 2 bases from J, with 14 bases in between. CDR3 amino acids: CASSVGARDPNYGYTF. CDR3 in DNA: TGTGCCAGCAGCGTAGGGGCTCGGGATCCGAACTATGGCTACACCTTC.

The genes are TRBV7-9 and TRBJ2-7, with D unresolved. Trimming pared 0 bases from V and 3 bases from J, leaving 6 bases between. The CDR3 extends over 13 amino acids. From germline, CDR1 is SEHNR and CDR2 FQNEAQ (reference sequence). CDR3 DNA sequence: TGTGCCAGCAGCTTAGCGGACGGCTACGAGCAGTACTTC. Amino acids: CASSLADGYEQYF. Full variable domain (outside the CDR3, taken from reference TRBV7-9 and TRBJ2-7): DTGVSQNPRHKITKRGQNVTFRCDPISEHNRLYWYRQTLGQGPEFLTYFQNEAQLEKSRLLSDRFSAERPKGSFSTLEIQRTEQGDSAMYLCASSLADGYEQYFGPGTRLTVT.

V and J are TRBV3-1 and TRBJ1-1; D call uncertain. The CDR3 loop spans 13 amino acids. Deletions cut 0 bases from V and 6 bases from J, with 8 bases between. Germline V gene sequence: CDR1 LGHDT, CDR2 YNNKEL (reference sequence). CDR3 residues: CASSQESSPEAFF. The CDR3 DNA reads as TGTGCCAGCAGCCAAGAAAGTTCACCTGAAGCTTTCTTT.

The CDR3 bases are TGTGCCAGCAGCTTATCCCACTCCAGGGATGGTAACGGGGAGCTGTTTTTT. It encodes CASSLSHSRDGNGELFF. V usage is TRBV7-3 and J usage is TRBJ2-2; the D gene is possibly TRBD1 (5 bases). Trimming cost V 2 bases and J 7 bases, with 20 bases left between them. Germline assignment: CDR1 SGHTA and CDR2 FQGTGA. The CDR3 consists of 17 residues.

This clonotype was seen only a few times. The chain recombines TRBV19 with TRBJ2-3, with 9 bases matching TRBD1. Per germline, CDR1 LNHDA and CDR2 SQIVND (reference sequence). The V gene end was trimmed by 9 bases and the J gene end by 0 bases; junction bases not matched to a gene: 7. The length of the CDR3 is 15 residues. The CDR3 spells CASGAGQGSTDTQYF. In nucleotides, the CDR3 is TGTGCCAGCGGGGCAGGACAGGGGAGCACAGATACGCAGTATTTT.

In this sample, this clonotype turned up a few times. The chain employs TRBV9 and TRBJ2-1; D is ambiguous. The CDR3 spans 15 residues. Trimming pared 0 bases from V and 0 bases from J, leaving 7 bases between. The germline gives CDR1 SGDLS, CDR2 YYNGEE. CDR3 amino acids: CASSVGESSYNEQFF. CDR3 sequence (DNA): TGTGCCAGCAGCGTAGGCGAGAGCTCCTACAATGAGCAGTTCTTC.

This clonotype was seen more than once but under ten times. Sequence at one end of the junction differs from germline and may be a read error. This sequence joins TRBV12-3 or TRBV12-4 and TRBJ1-5; D remains ambiguous. The length of the CDR3 is 14 residues. In nucleotides, the CDR3 is TGTGCCAGCAGTGAGGATAATAGCTATCAGCCCCAGCATTTT. Amino acid sequence: CASSEDNSYQPQHF.

The V and J genes are TRBV12-3 or TRBV12-4 and TRBJ2-1, with TRBD2 matching over 12 bases. The length of the CDR3 is 15 residues. Trimming cost V 5 bases and J 6 bases; bases outside gene matches: 5. The CDR3, as DNA: TGTGCCAGCAGTCCTAGCGGGAGGGCCGGCAATGAGCAGTTCTTC. It is translated as CASSPSGRAGNEQFF.